This TCR beta chain was found in a study of control samples from healthy donors and cancer patients. TCRdb's copy holds only in-frame clones and misses some; the assay was immunoSEQ multiplex PCR. The table records tens of thousands of clones, just under 90% of them present only once. Germline CDR1 and CDR2: LNHNV and YYDKDF (reference sequence). The V gene lost 1 base and the J gene lost 1 base, with 11 bases spanning the gap. The CDR3 is 16 amino acids. This clone is a singleton in its sample. Within the sample, other DNA sequences also encode this same CDR3. This receptor was taken from a man in his fifties in good health. This chain uses TRBV15 with TRBJ2-1; D may be TRBD1 (5 bases). Sequencing was performed on blood. CDR3 in amino acids: CATSRATGSSYNEQFF. In DNA, the CDR3 is TGTGCCACCAGCAGAGCCACAGGTTCGTCCTACAATGAGCAGTTCTTC.